This TCR beta chain was documented in a study of CD8 T cells in ankylosing spondylitis. Broader study findings: Disease-linked clones proved CD8+ and comparatively uncommon in peripheral blood. Both synovial fluid and blood in reactive arthritis had previously been reported to carry some motif variants. The clones that were linked to disease were reported to be significantly enriched in matched synovial fluid samples from ankylosing spondylitis patients. A motif in TCR beta, a set of roughly 8 highly homologous variants, appeared characteristic of ankylosing spondylitis blood.

TCRdb itself ran the 5' RACE reads through MiXCR, one entry per CDR3 protein. Among about 220,000 distinct CDR3 sequences listed, about 11% were seen once. Many counts were recorded for this clonotype. What it recognizes is unknown. Sequenced material: blood, either unsorted or a sorted T cell fraction (not recorded which). The TCR originated in a male donor with ankylosing spondylitis or in good health (not recorded which).

CDR3 coding DNA: TGTGCCAGCAGCTTTCAGGTTGGCGACGAGACCCAGTACTTC. It translates to CASSFQVGDETQYF. The rearrangement links TRBV7-2 to TRBJ2-5; unclear D gene. There are 14 residues in the CDR3. CDR1 is SGHTA, CDR2 FQGNSA, per germline. V shed 3 bases and J shed 5 bases, with 13 bases lying between them. The full variable domain, in which reference TRBV7-2 and TRBJ2-5 provide the parts outside the CDR3, is GAGVSQSPSNKVTEKGKDVELRCDPISGHTALYWYRQSLGQGLEFLIYFQGNSAPDKSGLPSDRFSAERTGGSVSTLTIQRTQQEDSAVYLCASSFQVGDETQYFGPGTRLLVL.